The T cell receptor beta chain under discussion was sequenced for a study of PD-L1 blockade in urothelial cancer. Germline loops: CDR1 LGHNA, CDR2 YSLEER. This CDR3 region has 15 residues. The V segment lost 1 base and the J segment 1 base; nucleotides outside the gene matches: 2. Sequenced by immunoSEQ multiplex PCR; TCRdb stores in-frame clones only, minus some. The sample has about 88,000 clones, roughly 90% seen once. This clonotype originated in a man aged 55 to 70 with urothelial cancer. The chain has TRBV4-3 and TRBJ2-7, with TRBD2 identical over 9 bases. The material sequenced was PBMCs, taken around atezolizumab (anti-PD-L1) treatment. The CDR3 nucleotides read TGCGCCAGCAGCCAAGGACTAGCGGCATCCTACGAGCAGTACTTC. Protein product: CASSQGLAASYEQYF.